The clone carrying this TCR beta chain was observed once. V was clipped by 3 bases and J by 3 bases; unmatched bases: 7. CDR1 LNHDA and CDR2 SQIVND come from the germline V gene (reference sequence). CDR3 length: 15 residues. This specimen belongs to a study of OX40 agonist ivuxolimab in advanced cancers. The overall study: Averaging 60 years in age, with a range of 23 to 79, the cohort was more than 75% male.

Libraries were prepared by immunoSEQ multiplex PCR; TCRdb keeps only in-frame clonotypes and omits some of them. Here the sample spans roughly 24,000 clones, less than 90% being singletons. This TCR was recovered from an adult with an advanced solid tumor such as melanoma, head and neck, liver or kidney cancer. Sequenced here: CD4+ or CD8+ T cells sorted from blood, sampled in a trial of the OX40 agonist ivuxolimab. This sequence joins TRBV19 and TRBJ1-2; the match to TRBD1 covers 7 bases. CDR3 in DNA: TGTGCCAGTAGTATGGGGGACAGCCCTTACTATGGCTACACCTTC. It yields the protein CASSMGDSPYYGYTF.